The source of this T cell receptor beta chain is a study of blood T cell repertoires in COVID-19. In the study overall: Researchers got acute and convalescent COVID-19 samples from the United States, Italy and Spain. PBMCs, B-cell-depleted T cells, or T cells provided the cDNA or gDNA that made up the material.

How the authors handled the data: Reference gene primer amplification yielded estimated nucleated cell counts. Measured with immunoSEQ multiplex PCR; TCRdb has only the in-frame clones, and not every one. The DNA was the basis for D and trimming; V, J and clone size are from that table. The data show 200,000 to 300,000 clones, 70% to 90% seen once. The receptor comes from a man in his fifties or sixties with acute or convalescent COVID-19. Sequences were obtained from peripheral blood.

The CDR3 DNA follows: TGTGCCAGCAGCCAAGAATCAAGGGGGCCCTACGAGCAGTACTTC. Amino acid sequence: CASSQESRGPYEQYF. The V call is TRBV4-2, the J call TRBJ2-7; 7 nucleotides agree with TRBD1. The CDR3 runs to 15 residues. V lost 0 bases to trimming and J lost 2 bases; unmatched junction nucleotides: 4. Germline V gene sequence: CDR1 LGHNA, CDR2 YNFKEQ.